Below, one TCR beta chain is given with its context. The specificity of this receptor is unknown. Per-base qualities were not stored, and no clone one base away is much larger. TCRbeta CDR3 regions were amplified from genomic DNA using the immunoSEQ Assay, a bias-controlled multiplex PCR. As for the original processing: The number of nucleated cells in each sample was estimated from the amplification of reference gene primers within the assay. Sequence reads were collapsed and filtered to measure the absolute abundance of every unique TCRbeta CDR3 rearrangement. For each sample, productive Simpson clonality was calculated as the square root of Simpson's diversity index across productive rearrangements. The table was pulled from immuneACCESS by TCRdb, which kept in-frame rearrangements only. Such tables lose some clones; where checked, under half of the loss comes from unresolved V genes, and the rest has no known cause. For V, J and clone size, that table is used; D and trimming come from the DNA. This sample is represented by over 100,000 clones; around 86% of them were singletons. More than 4% of the sample comes from the top ten.

Whole blood was collected in K2EDTA tubes by collaborating institutions according to the institutions' own protocols. For TCRbeta analysis, collaborators shipped samples as frozen whole blood, isolated PBMCs, or DNA extracted from either of those sample types. This record comes from a study of blood T cell repertoires in COVID-19 (dated by TCRdb to between 2020 and 2021). Concerning the study at large: Samples covering the acute and convalescent phases of COVID-19 were provided by collaborators in the United States, Italy and Spain. The prospective study material was composed of cDNA or gDNA derived from T cells, B-cell-depleted T cells, or PBMCs. Subjects who had been exposed to COVID-19, were actively infected with it, or had recovered from it provided the deeply sampled blood TCRbeta repertoires that made up the dataset. A freely available public database, intended as a resource for researchers studying the immune response to SARS-CoV-2, is where the repertoires were released. The samples were drawn from two sources: the first 160 participants of the ongoing ImmuneRACE study, and about 1,300 subjects contributed by 6 global collaborators. A de-identified subject ID, COVID-19 status, age in years and sex were almost always included in the sample metadata. Where available, HLA class I and class II types were obtained from metadata supplied by the sample provider rather than from assay-based typing.

The germline V gene encodes CDR1 SNHLY and CDR2 FYNNEI. From the cysteine up to the phenylalanine, the CDR3 has a length of 12 residues. Here the CDR3 DNA is all that survives: 36 bases in frame from base 1. Ends trimmed: V by 10 bases, J by 2 bases; bases unmatched to a gene: 4. Overall results and qualifications from the work: The quantity of clinical and demographic metadata differed by source and by participant and was supplied without curation.

This sequence was found in a man aged 40-55 years with acute or convalescent COVID-19. This receptor chain uses TRBV2 and TRBJ1-1; 7 bases in the middle match TRBD1. Specimen: peripheral blood. The CDR3 region reads CATGTANTEAFF. Here is the DNA: TGTGCCACCGGGACAGCAAACACTGAAGCTTTCTTT.